Below are 19 T cell receptor beta chains sequenced from a single sample in a study of CD8 T cells in Susac syndrome. With random hexamers, about 0.45 to 1 ug RNA was reverse transcribed. TCRdb processed the immunoSEQ multiplex PCR reads anew with MiXCR; each CDR3 protein has one entry. There are approximately 190,000 distinct CDR3 sequences in the sample; around 93% occur only once, and less than 0.2% lies in the top ten. Sequencing was done on a sample of CD8+ T cells from PBMCs. The receptors were gathered from a human donor with Susac syndrome.

This chain uses TRBV12-3 or TRBV12-4 with TRBJ1-5, with D tentatively TRBD1 (5 bases). V was pared by 5 bases and J by 4 bases, with 15 bases between. There are 15 residues in the CDR3. As DNA, the CDR3 is TGTGCCAGCAGTCAAGGGACCACCCTTAATCAGCCCCAGCATTTT. Protein: CASSQGTTLNQPQHF.

This rearrangement joins TRBV20-1 to TRBJ2-1; 10 bases fit TRBD2. The length of the CDR3 is 20 residues. Per germline, CDR1 DFQATT and CDR2 SNEGSKA (reference sequence). The V and J ends lost 1 base and 0 bases, in that order; junction bases with no gene match: 15. This CDR3 is CSARAGRFGLADSSYNEQFF. The CDR3 DNA follows: TGCAGTGCTAGAGCAGGCAGGTTCGGACTAGCGGATAGCTCCTACAATGAGCAGTTCTTC.

The chain has TRBV24-1 and TRBJ2-1; weak D call: TRBD2 (7 bases). Germline assignment: CDR1 KGHDR and CDR2 SFDVKD. Deletions cut 3 bases from V and 15 bases from J, with 11 bases between. The CDR3 spans 11 residues. The CDR3 coding sequence is TGTGCCACCAGTGATGGGGGGGCTCCGTTCTTC. It codes for CATSDGGAPFF.

The chain couples TRBV14 to TRBJ2-1, with unresolved D. CDR3 length: 11 residues. Trimming shortened V by 2 bases and J by 6 bases, and 2 bases separated the two germline ends. Germline-derived CDR1 and CDR2 are SGHDN and FVKESK. The DNA for the CDR3 is TGTGCCAGCAGCCAACTCAATGAGCAGTTCTTC. As protein: CASSQLNEQFF.

To note about this clonotype: The junction differs from germline at one of its ends, possibly a read error. The chain joins TRBV4-1 to TRBJ2-1, with D hard to call. The length of the CDR3 is 11 residues. Germline V gene data show CDR1 as MGHRA and CDR2 as YSYEKL. CDR3 amino acids: CASSQNNEQFF. In nucleotides, the CDR3 is TGTGCCAGCAGTCAAAACAATGAGCAGTTCTTC.

V is TRBV5-1 and J is TRBJ1-1; no firm D call. CDR1 and CDR2 (germline): SGHRS, YFSETQ. Between the trimmed V and J ends, which lost 3 bases and 1 base, there was a span of 10 bases. The CDR3 sequence is 14 residues long. CDR3 sequence: CASSSFGENTEAFF. The CDR3 coding sequence is TGCGCCAGCAGCTCCTTCGGGGAGAACACTGAAGCTTTCTTT.

A word on this clonotype: One end of the junction varies from germline; a read error may be responsible. V gene TRBV9 combines with J gene TRBJ1-2; D is possibly TRBD1 (6 bases). The CDR3 is made up of 13 amino acids. In germline, CDR1 is SGDLS, CDR2 YYNGEE. CDR3 DNA: TGTGCCAGTAGCGCAGGGGAAAACTATGGCTACACCTTC. Its protein is CASSAGENYGYTF.

The rearrangement uses TRBV6-6 and TRBJ1-5; 10 nucleotides match TRBD1. In germline, CDR1 is MNHNY, CDR2 SVGAGI (reference sequence). The CDR3 totals 14 residues. Germline trimming cut 6 bases from V and 6 bases from J; bases unmatched to any gene: 5. For the CDR3, the DNA is TGTGCCAGCAGGGGACAGGGGAGCGGTCAGCCCCAGCATTTT. Translated, it gives CASRGQGSGQPQHF.

This chain connects TRBV15 to TRBJ1-2; 9 bases fit TRBD1. The CDR3 has 16 amino acids. V lost 0 bases to trimming and J lost 7 bases; unmatched junction nucleotides: 9. Germline V CDR1 and CDR2: LNHNV, YYDKDF (reference sequence). The CDR3: CATSREPGQGSSGYTF. Written as DNA, the CDR3 is TGTGCCACCAGCAGAGAACCGGGACAGGGATCTTCTGGCTACACCTTC.

The sample holds one count of this clonotype. This CDR3 is missing its conserved last phenylalanine or tryptophan, likely due to a read error. The chain has TRBV7-9 and TRBJ1-1; TRBD1 matches at 7 bases. The CDR3 has 13 residues. The V and J ends lost 5 bases and 7 bases, in that order; junction bases with no gene match: 7. CDR1 and CDR2 (germline): SEHNR, FQNEAQ (reference sequence). The CDR3 loop reads CASSTIDRDEAFS. In DNA, the CDR3 is TGTGCCAGCAGCACAATAGACAGGGATGAAGCTTTCTCT.

The rearrangement joins TRBV20-1 to TRBJ2-5, with 9 bases aligning to TRBD2. CDR1 DFQATT and CDR2 SNEGSKA come from the germline V gene (reference sequence). The V segment lost 5 bases and the J segment 5 bases; nucleotides outside the gene matches: 15. There are 16 residues in the CDR3. DNA of the CDR3: TGCAGTGCTCCGGTACGAAGCGGGAGGTTAGTGGAGACCCAGTACTTC. Translated, it gives CSAPVRSGRLVETQYF.

This chain links TRBV7-9 with TRBJ1-1; D may be TRBD1 (5 bases). The CDR3 is 15 amino acids. V shed 1 base and J shed 3 bases, with 12 bases lying between them. Germline CDR1 is SEHNR and CDR2 is FQNEAQ (reference sequence). CDR3 DNA sequence: TGTGCCAGCAGCTTAGGGGATACGGGACACACTGAAGCTTTCTTT. Protein sequence: CASSLGDTGHTEAFF.

The chain joins TRBV5-6 to TRBJ2-7; TRBD2 matches 13 bases. The CDR3 is 18 residues long. With 0 bases clipped from V and 5 bases from J, the junction kept 11 bases outside the gene matches. Germline V CDR1 and CDR2: SGHDT, YYEEEE. The CDR3 nucleotides are TGTGCCAGCAGCTTGGGACTAGCGGGAGGAAGGTTAGTTGACGAGCAGTACTTC. The encoded protein is CASSLGLAGGRLVDEQYF. The full variable domain, with the rest looked up from reference TRBV5-6 and TRBJ2-7, is DAGVTQSPTHLIKTRGQQVTLRCSPKSGHDTVSWYQQALGQGPQFIFQYYEEEERQRGNFPDRFSGHQFPNYSSELNVNALLLGDSALYLCASSLGLAGGRLVDEQYFGPGTRLTVT.

V and J are TRBV5-6 and TRBJ2-7, with D tentatively TRBD1 (6 bases). CDR1 SGHDT and CDR2 YYEEEE come from the germline V gene. The CDR3 consists of 11 residues. V dropped 6 bases and J dropped 3 bases, with 7 bases sitting between them. This chain's CDR3 is CASKQGYEQYF. The CDR3 nucleotides read TGTGCCAGCAAACAGGGCTACGAGCAGTACTTC.

The V and J genes are TRBV7-2 and TRBJ2-3, with D perhaps TRBD2 (6 bases). V lost 5 bases to trimming and J lost 7 bases, with 19 bases between them. This CDR3 contains 15 residues. Germline-derived CDR1 and CDR2 are SGHTA and FQGNSA. This CDR3 reads CASSIPGLDRNTQYF. CDR3 sequence (DNA): TGTGCCAGCAGCATACCGGGACTTGATAGAAATACGCAGTATTTT. Drawing the rest from reference TRBV7-2 and TRBJ2-3, the complete variable domain is GAGVSQSPSNKVTEKGKDVELRCDPISGHTALYWYRQSLGQGLEFLIYFQGNSAPDKSGLPSDRFSAERTGGSVSTLTIQRTQQEDSAVYLCASSIPGLDRNTQYFGPGTRLTVL.

The CDR3 coding sequence is TGTGCCAGCAGCTTAAGCGGGGGCACAGATACGCAGTATTTT. It yields the protein CASSLSGGTDTQYF. This chain connects TRBV7-6 to TRBJ2-3, with 7 nucleotides matching TRBD2. This CDR3 comprises 14 residues. CDR1 and CDR2 (germline): SGHVS, FNYEAQ. V lost 2 bases, J lost 1 base, and 0 bases stayed unmatched.

The genes are TRBV7-9 and TRBJ2-7, with D perhaps given as TRBD1 or TRBD2 (7 bases each). Germline CDR1 reads SEHNR; CDR2 reads FQNEAQ (reference sequence). Deletions cut 5 bases from V and 0 bases from J, with 14 bases between. The CDR3 extends over 15 amino acids. DNA of the CDR3: TGTGCCAGCAGCGCTACAGGGGACTACTCCTACGAGCAGTACTTC. Translating gives CASSATGDYSYEQYF.

The rearrangement links TRBV25-1 to TRBJ1-2; D unclear. Germline CDR1 reads MGHDK; CDR2 reads SYGVNS. Trimming cost V 3 bases and J 4 bases, with 3 bases left between them. The CDR3 is made up of 11 amino acids. Here the CDR3 DNA reads TGTGCCAGCAGTGACCTCTATGGCTACACCTTC. Translating gives CASSDLYGYTF.

In this sample, this clonotype turned up once. The rearrangement links TRBV12-3 or TRBV12-4 to TRBJ2-4; the D gene could be TRBD1 or TRBD2 (6 bases each). The V gene lost 1 base and the J gene lost 0 bases, with 13 bases spanning the gap. CDR3 size: 17 residues. CDR3 loop: CASSLVRGTLAKNIQYF. The CDR3 region has the DNA TGTGCCAGCAGTTTAGTAAGGGGGACTCTAGCCAAAAACATTCAGTACTTC.